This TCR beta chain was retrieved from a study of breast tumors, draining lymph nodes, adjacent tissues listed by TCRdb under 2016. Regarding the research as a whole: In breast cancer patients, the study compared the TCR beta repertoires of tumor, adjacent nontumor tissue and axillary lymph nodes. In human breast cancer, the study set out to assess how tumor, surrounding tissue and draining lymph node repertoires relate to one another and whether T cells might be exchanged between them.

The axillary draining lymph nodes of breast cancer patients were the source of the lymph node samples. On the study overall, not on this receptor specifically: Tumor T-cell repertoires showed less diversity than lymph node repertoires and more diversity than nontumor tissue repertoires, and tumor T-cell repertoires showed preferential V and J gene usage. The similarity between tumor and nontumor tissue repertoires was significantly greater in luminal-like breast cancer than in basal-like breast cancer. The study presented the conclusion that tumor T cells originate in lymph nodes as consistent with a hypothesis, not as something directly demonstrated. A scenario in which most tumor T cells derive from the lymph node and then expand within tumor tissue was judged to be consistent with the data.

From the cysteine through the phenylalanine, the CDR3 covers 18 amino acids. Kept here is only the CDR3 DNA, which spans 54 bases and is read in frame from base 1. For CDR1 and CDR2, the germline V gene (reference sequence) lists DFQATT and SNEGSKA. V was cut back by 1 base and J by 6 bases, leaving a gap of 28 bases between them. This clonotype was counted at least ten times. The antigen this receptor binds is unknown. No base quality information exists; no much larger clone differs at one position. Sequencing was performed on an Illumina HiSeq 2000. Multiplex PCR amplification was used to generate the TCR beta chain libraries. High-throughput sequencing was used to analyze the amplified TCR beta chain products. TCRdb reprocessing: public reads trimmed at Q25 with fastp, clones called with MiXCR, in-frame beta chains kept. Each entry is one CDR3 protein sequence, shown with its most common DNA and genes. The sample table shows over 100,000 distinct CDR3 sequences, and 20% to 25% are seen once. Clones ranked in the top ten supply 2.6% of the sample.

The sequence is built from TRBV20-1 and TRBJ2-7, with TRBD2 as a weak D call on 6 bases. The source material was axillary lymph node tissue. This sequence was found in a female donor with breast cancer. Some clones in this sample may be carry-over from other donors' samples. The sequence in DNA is TGCAGTGCTAGAGGGCCGGATTTGCGGCGGGGCGCACCGGGCGAGCAGTACTTC. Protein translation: CSARGPDLRRGAPGEQYF.